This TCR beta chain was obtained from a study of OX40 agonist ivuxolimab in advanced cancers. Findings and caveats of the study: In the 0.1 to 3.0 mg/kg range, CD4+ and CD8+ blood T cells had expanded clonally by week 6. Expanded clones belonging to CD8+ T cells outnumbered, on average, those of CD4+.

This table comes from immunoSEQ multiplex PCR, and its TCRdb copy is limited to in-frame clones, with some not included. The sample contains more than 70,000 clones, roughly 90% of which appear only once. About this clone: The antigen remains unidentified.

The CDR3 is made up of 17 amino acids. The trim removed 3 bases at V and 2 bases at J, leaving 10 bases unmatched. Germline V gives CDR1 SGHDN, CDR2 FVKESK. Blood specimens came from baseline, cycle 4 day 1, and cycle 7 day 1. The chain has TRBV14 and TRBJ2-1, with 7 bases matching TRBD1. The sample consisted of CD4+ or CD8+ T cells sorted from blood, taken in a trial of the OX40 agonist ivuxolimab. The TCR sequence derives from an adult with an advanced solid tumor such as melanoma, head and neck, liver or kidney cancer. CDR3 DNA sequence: TGTGCCAGCAGCCACCCTGGCTGGGGGACAGCCTACAATGAGCAGTTCTTC. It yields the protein CASSHPGWGTAYNEQFF.